Listed below are T cell receptor beta chains from one sample, sequenced in a study of blood T cell repertoires in COVID-19. Profiling relied on immunoSEQ multiplex PCR, and the TCRdb table lists in-frame clones only, not all of them. The sample holds fewer than 250,000 clones, more than 75% seen once. Sequences were obtained from PBMCs or T cells enriched from blood (not recorded which). Receptor source: a woman aged 40 to 50 with acute COVID-19. Each CDR3 is given without its conserved first and last residue.

>TRBJ1-1|TRBV29-1|11
SAGKGGDTEAF
>TRBJ2-4|TRBV3-1/TRBV3-2|15
ASSQDAGSIAKNIQY
>TRBJ1-1|TRBV12-5|11
ASGAGDSTEAF
>TRBJ2-3|TRBV6-5|12
ASSPQDSTDTQY
>TRBJ1-6|TRBV10-3|8
ARRVSPLH
>TRBJ1-2|TRBV10-3|11
ATPTRGTDGYT
>TRBJ1-4|TRBV7-9|12
ASSANRGDEKLF
>TRBJ2-7|TRBV19|10
ASSIGEREQY
>TRBJ2-1|TRBV11-2|13
ASSPRWTTYNEQF
>TRBJ1-5|TRBV15|10
ATRGGTLPQH
>TRBJ2-7|TRBV10-1|12
ASSVRGESREQY
>TRBJ1-5|TRBV6-2/TRBV6-3|10
ASSYTGQPQH
>TRBJ1-2|TRBV30|11
AWSIQGPYGYT
>TRBJ2-1|TRBV7-2|14
ASSWTSGSSYNEQF
>TRBJ1-5|TRBV9|12
ASSSGHGNQPQH
>TRBJ2-5|TRBV5-1|14
ASSLVGRGQGETQY
>TRBJ2-2|TRBV15|12
ATSRDIVAGELF
>TRBJ1-3|TRBV5-8|9
ASSPGQGAY
>TRBJ1-2|TRBV28|12
ASSWGVFNYGYT
>TRBJ2-7|TRBV6-2/TRBV6-3|17
ASSYSSSRSGGPTYEQY
>TRBJ2-1|TRBV10-3|15
AISESQINERSNEQF
>TRBJ1-4|TRBV3-1/TRBV3-2|14
ASSQDRRGVNEKLF
>TRBJ1-1|TRBV30|12
AWSALKVGAEAF
>TRBJ2-3|TRBV3-1/TRBV3-2|14
ASSLTGVPGGDTQY
>TRBJ1-1|TRBV4-1|17
ASSPSGTDETRDRAEAF
>TRBJ2-1|TRBV11-2|13
ASSLGGGTHNEQF
>TRBJ1-1|TRBV19|11
ASSIRGNTEAF
>TRBJ2-7|TRBV2|13
ASSGTSGRAYEQY
>TRBJ1-1|TRBV28|13
ASSSRQGPRAGAF
>TRBJ2-2|TRBV15|14
ATSRELAENTGELF
>TRBJ2-1|TRBV2|10
ASSKDWHEQF
>TRBJ2-1|TRBV9|9
ASSVREEQF
>TRBJ1-1|TRBV5-4|11
ASSQQVNTEAF
>TRBJ2-7|TRBV7-6|12
ASSLQEGAYEQY
>TRBJ2-7|TRBV5-6|11
ASSLAVGREQY
>TRBJ2-7|TRBV19|16
ASSILSVLTGRNGEQY
>TRBJ2-3|TRBV30|14
AWRLFGGGSTDTQY
>TRBJ2-5|TRBV6-1|11
ASSENRGETQY
>TRBJ1-5|TRBV28|17
ASSLLGGPGPYSNQPQH
>TRBJ2-7|TRBV7-9|13
ASSLVGQGVYEQY
>TRBJ2-3|TRBV11-2|14
ASSERTGVTTDTQY
>TRBJ2-3|TRBV28|11
ASRQGAIDTQY
>TRBJ2-7|TRBV28|11
ASSLGAFDEQY
>TRBJ2-2|TRBV11-2|13
ASSLGQARTGELF